This T cell receptor (beta chain) was documented in a study of long-term antiretroviral therapy in people with HIV. Background on the study: The earliest samples predate the 2015 immediate-ART recommendation by about a decade.

With survey level as its setting, the immunoSEQ assay was v3.0. Profiling relied on immunoSEQ multiplex PCR, and the TCRdb table lists in-frame clones only, not all of them. The data contain 7,800 or so clones, approximately 80% of them singletons. Treatment locations for all participants with HIV were in the United States. Going into DNA extraction, samples held about 0.85-11 million cryopreserved PBMC. Trimming cost V 1 base and J 6 bases, with 12 bases left between them. Germline V gene lookup returns CDR1 SGHRS and CDR2 YFSETQ. CDR3 length: 14 residues. The source is a man aged 35 to 55 with HIV. The material sequenced was unsorted PBMCs, taken 0.1 years after starting antiretroviral therapy. The chain is built from TRBV5-1 and TRBJ2-3; D is ambiguous. The CDR3 nucleotides read TGCGCCAGCAGCTTGTCCCCCCCGAGGGATACGCAGTATTTT. Residues: CASSLSPPRDTQYF.